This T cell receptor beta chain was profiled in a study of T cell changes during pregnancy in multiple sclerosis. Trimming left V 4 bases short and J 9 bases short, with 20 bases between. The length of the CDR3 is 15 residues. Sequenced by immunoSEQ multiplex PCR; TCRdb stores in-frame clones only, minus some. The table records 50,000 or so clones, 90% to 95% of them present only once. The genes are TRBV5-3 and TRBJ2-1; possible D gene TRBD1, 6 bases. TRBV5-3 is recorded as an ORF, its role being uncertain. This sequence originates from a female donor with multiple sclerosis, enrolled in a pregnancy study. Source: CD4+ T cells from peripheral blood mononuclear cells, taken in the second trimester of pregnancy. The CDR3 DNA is TGTGCCAGAAGCCAGGGGTCACATAGGTTTCGTGAGCAGTTCTTC. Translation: CARSQGSHRFREQFF.